The T cell receptor beta chain under discussion was sequenced for a study of cytomegalovirus exposure and HLA in healthy donors. Amplification used 60 Vbeta primers and 13 Jbeta primers. Assay: immunoSEQ multiplex PCR; the TCRdb copy retains only in-frame clones and omits some. The sample gives more than 95,000 clones, roughly 77% of which show up once; about 1.7% is in the top ten. CDR1 and CDR2 (germline): SGHDT, YYEEEE. There are 16 residues in the CDR3. Trimming cost V 4 bases and J 3 bases; bases outside gene matches: 6. The sequence was obtained from a man between 18 and 29 years old in good health and CMV-seronegative. The chain joins TRBV5-6 to TRBJ2-4; TRBD2 matches 11 bases. Specimen: PBMCs. The CDR3 coding sequence is TGTGCCAGCAGCGGCGGGACTAGCGGACTCAAAAACATTCAGTACTTC. It codes for CASSGGTSGLKNIQYF.